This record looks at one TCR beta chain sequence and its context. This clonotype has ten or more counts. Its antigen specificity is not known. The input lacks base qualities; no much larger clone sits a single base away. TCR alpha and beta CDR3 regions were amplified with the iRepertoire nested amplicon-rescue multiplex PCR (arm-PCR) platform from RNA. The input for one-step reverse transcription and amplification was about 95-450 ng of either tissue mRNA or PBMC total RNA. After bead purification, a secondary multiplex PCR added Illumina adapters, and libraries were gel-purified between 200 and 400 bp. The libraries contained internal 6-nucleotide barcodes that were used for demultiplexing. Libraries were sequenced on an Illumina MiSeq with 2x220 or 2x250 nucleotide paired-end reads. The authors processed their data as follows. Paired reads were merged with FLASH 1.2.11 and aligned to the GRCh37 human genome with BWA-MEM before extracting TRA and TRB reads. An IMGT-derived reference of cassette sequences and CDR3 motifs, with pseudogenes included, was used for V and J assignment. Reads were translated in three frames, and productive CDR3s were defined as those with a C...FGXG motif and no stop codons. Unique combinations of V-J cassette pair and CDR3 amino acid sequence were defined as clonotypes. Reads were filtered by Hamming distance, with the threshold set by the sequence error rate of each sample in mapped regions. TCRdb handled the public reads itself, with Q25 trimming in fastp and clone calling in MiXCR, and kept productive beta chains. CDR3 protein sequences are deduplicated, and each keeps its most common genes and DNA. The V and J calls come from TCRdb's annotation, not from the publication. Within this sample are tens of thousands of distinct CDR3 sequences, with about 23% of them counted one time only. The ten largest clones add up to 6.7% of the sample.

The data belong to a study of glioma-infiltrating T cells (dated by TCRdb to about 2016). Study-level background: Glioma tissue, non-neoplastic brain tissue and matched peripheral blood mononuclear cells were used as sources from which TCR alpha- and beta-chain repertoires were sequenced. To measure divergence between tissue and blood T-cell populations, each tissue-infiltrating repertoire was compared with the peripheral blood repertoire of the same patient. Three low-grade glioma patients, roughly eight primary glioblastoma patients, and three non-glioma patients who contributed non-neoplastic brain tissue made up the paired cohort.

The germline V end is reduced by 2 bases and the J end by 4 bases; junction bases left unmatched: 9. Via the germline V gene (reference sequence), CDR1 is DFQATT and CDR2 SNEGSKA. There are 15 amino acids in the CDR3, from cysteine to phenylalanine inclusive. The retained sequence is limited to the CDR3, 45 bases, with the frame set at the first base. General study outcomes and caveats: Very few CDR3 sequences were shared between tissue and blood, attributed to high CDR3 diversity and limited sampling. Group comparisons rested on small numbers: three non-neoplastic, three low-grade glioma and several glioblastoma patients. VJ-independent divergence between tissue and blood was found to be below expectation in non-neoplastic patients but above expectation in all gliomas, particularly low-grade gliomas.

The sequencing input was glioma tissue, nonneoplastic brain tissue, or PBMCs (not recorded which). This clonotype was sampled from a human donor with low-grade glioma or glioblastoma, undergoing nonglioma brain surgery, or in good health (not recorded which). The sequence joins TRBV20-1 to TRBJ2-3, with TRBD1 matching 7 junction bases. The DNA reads TGCAGTGCTAGATCACCTGCGACAGGGCCAGATACGCAGTATTTT. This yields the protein CSARSPATGPDTQYF.